This TCR beta chain originates from a study of T-cell memory formation after mild COVID-19. About this clonotype itself: As yet, its antigen is unknown.

Study-level results: Some clones that responded were present in memory (sampled pre-infection), which suggests cross-reactive memory joined. For contracting clones, CD4+ ones sat mainly in CM and EM, CD8+ in EMRA. Unconfirmed was the SARS-CoV-2 specificity of second-wave clones that peaked on day 37.

TCRdb redid the calling of the 5' RACE reads with MiXCR, one entry per CDR3 protein. The data show roughly 600,000 distinct CDR3 sequences, more than 15% seen once. This CDR3 spans 15 amino acids. The ends were cut back, 0 bases at V and 6 bases at J, with 12 bases in the middle. The germline V gene encodes CDR1 LGHNA and CDR2 YNFKEQ. Sequences were obtained from PBMCs or a T cell subset sorted from them (not recorded which). The receptor's source is an adult woman who had mild COVID-19 (a few samples of this study predate the infection). Cell type and time point are not known. The J gene is TRBJ2-4, the V gene TRBV4-2; D unclear. The CDR3 sequence: CASSQEYSAVNIQYF. CDR3 nucleotides: TGTGCCAGCAGCCAAGAATACTCTGCAGTAAACATTCAGTACTTC.